One sample yielded the 19 T cell receptor beta chains listed below, sequenced in a study of blood T cell repertoires in COVID-19. TCRdb's table, derived via immunoSEQ multiplex PCR, lists solely in-frame clones and lacks some. The sample shows 75,000 to 80,000 clones, 88% of them seen only once. Sequencing input: peripheral blood. These receptors were obtained from a human donor in a cohort sampled during active COVID-19.

This chain links TRBV4-2 with TRBJ1-3, with TRBD1 matching over 9 bases. CDR1 is LGHNA, CDR2 YNFKEQ, per germline. The CDR3 has 16 residues. V dropped 4 bases and J dropped 0; count of bases not matched to a gene: 4. The CDR3 here is CASSRDREGSGNTIYF. The CDR3 region has the DNA TGTGCCAGCAGCCGGGACAGGGAGGGCTCTGGAAACACCATATATTTT.

The chain couples TRBV3-1 (or the pseudogene TRBV3-2) to TRBJ1-3; weak D call: TRBD1 (5 bases). Trimming stripped 3 bases from V and 0 bases from J, with 12 bases between. The CDR3 spans 16 residues. Germline lookup yields CDR1 LGHDT and CDR2 YNNKEL (reference sequence). The chain's CDR3 is CASSQVDSSSGNTIYF. The CDR3 DNA sequence: TGTGCCAGCAGCCAGGTAGACAGTAGCTCTGGAAACACCATATATTTT.

This chain uses TRBV13 with TRBJ1-1, with D unclear. Germline V gives CDR1 PRHDT, CDR2 FYEKMQ (reference sequence). Trimming shortened V by 1 base and J by 2 bases, and 5 bases separated the two germline ends. CDR3 length: 13 amino acids. CDR3 protein: CASSLEQNTEAFF. The CDR3 nucleotides read TGTGCCAGCAGCTTAGAGCAAAACACTGAAGCTTTCTTT. Variable domain in full (rest from reference TRBV13 and TRBJ1-1): AAGVIQSPRHLIKEKRETATLKCYPIPRHDTVYWYQQGPGQDPQFLISFYEKMQSDKGSIPDRFSAQQFSDYHSELNMSSLELGDSALYFCASSLEQNTEAFFGQGTRLTVV.

The chain links TRBV7-9 to TRBJ2-3; 9 bases are a match to TRBD2. The CDR3 is made up of 14 amino acids. The germline gives CDR1 SEHNR, CDR2 FQNEAQ (reference sequence). J was trimmed by 7 bases and V by 1 base; bases with no gene match: 3. The CDR3 DNA reads TGTGCCAGCAGCTTAGGTCTAGCGGGAAATACGCAGTATTTT. Amino acids: CASSLGLAGNTQYF.

This sequence joins TRBV28 and TRBJ2-7; the D is unclear. Germline V gene data show CDR1 as MDHEN and CDR2 as SYDVKM. The CDR3 loop spans 15 amino acids. Trimming cost V 1 base and J 4 bases, with 14 bases left between them. CDR3 bases: TGTGCCAGCAGTTTATCGGCGGCCCTGGCTTACGAGCAGTACTTC. This codes for CASSLSAALAYEQYF.

The chain links TRBV3-1 (or the pseudogene TRBV3-2) to TRBJ1-5; D might be TRBD1 (5 bases). This CDR3 has 15 amino acids. Deletions cut 1 base from V and 3 bases from J, with 10 bases between. Germline CDR1 is LGHDT and CDR2 is YNNKEL (reference sequence). CDR3 in amino acids: CASSQGREYNQPQHF. The DNA for the CDR3 is TGTGCCAGCAGCCAAGGCAGGGAATACAATCAGCCCCAGCATTTT.

The gene calls are TRBV28 and TRBJ2-1, with 9 bases identical to TRBD2. The CDR3 runs 15 residues. Unmatched junction bases numbered 2, after V lost 3 bases and J lost 2 bases. Germline V gene lookup returns CDR1 MDHEN and CDR2 SYDVKM. The CDR3 region has the DNA TGTGCCAGCAGTTTTGCTAGCGGGGCCTACAATGAGCAGTTCTTC. Its translation is CASSFASGAYNEQFF.

The chain links TRBV10-1 to TRBJ2-7; TRBD2 agrees at 10 bases. The CDR3 is 15 amino acids. Germline CDR1 is WNHNN and CDR2 is SYGVQD (reference sequence). V was pared by 6 bases and J by 7 bases, with 12 bases of the junction left unmatched. CDR3: CASRGQLAGHGEQYF. In nucleotides, the CDR3 is TGCGCCAGCAGGGGACAACTAGCGGGGCATGGGGAGCAGTACTTC.

The chain employs TRBV19 and TRBJ1-5; D possibly corresponds to TRBD1 (5 bases). The germline gives CDR1 LNHDA, CDR2 SQIVND (reference sequence). The CDR3 runs 17 residues. V lost 8 bases to trimming and J lost 3 bases, with 23 bases between them. CDR3 sequence (DNA): TGTGCCAGTCCAAGGTCCCGCGCGACAGCGACCAATCAGCCCCAGCATTTT. Translating it yields CASPRSRATATNQPQHF.

The V gene is TRBV29-1, the J gene TRBJ2-5; TRBD2 agrees at 7 bases. J lost 5 bases, V lost 1 base, and 10 bases had no gene match. CDR1 is SQVTM and CDR2 is ANQGSEA in the germline V gene. The CDR3 runs 15 residues. CDR3 amino acids: CSVEVSGERYETQYF. The CDR3 DNA is TGCAGCGTTGAAGTAAGCGGGGAGAGGTATGAGACCCAGTACTTC. Together with reference TRBV29-1 and TRBJ2-5, the CDR3 gives the full variable domain: SAVISQKPSRDICQRGTSLTIQCQVDSQVTMMFWYRQQPGQSLTLIATANQGSEATYESGFVIDKFPISRPNLTFSTLTVSNMSPEDSSIYLCSVEVSGERYETQYFGPGTRLLVL.

This rearrangement joins TRBV25-1 to TRBJ1-3; TRBD1 is a possible D gene (6 bases). The CDR3 is made up of 18 amino acids. V dropped 0 bases and J dropped 0 bases, with 15 bases sitting between them. Germline V gene sequence: CDR1 MGHDK, CDR2 SYGVNS. The CDR3 DNA follows: TGTGCCAGCAGTGAATATCGCACAGGGCGATCCTCTGGAAACACCATATATTTT. Protein product: CASSEYRTGRSSGNTIYF. Variable domain in full (rest from reference TRBV25-1 and TRBJ1-3): EADIYQTPRYLVIGTGKKITLECSQTMGHDKMYWYQQDPGMELHLIHYSYGVNSTEKGDLSSESTVSRIRTEHFPLTLESARPSHTSQYLCASSEYRTGRSSGNTIYFGEGSWLTVV.

This chain uses TRBV5-1 with TRBJ2-1; a possible D gene is TRBD2 (6 bases). There are 16 residues in the CDR3. Trimming took off 4 bases at V and 3 bases at J, with 17 bases between the two ends. Germline-derived CDR1 and CDR2 are SGHRS and YFSETQ. For the CDR3, the DNA is TGCGCCAGCAGCCCCGAGGGGCGGGACGACTACAATGAGCAGTTCTTC. Translated, it gives CASSPEGRDDYNEQFF.

This rearrangement joins TRBV27 to TRBJ1-1; D is undetermined. The CDR3 loop spans 13 amino acids. The V gene lost 4 bases and the J gene lost 5 bases, with 11 bases spanning the gap. CDR1 is MNHEY and CDR2 is SMNVEV in the germline V gene (reference sequence). The CDR3 spells CASSYSGGTEAFF. The CDR3 bases are TGTGCCAGCAGTTACTCGGGAGGGACTGAAGCTTTCTTT.

This chain connects TRBV2 to TRBJ1-5; the D is unclear. CDR3 length: 13 residues. Germline V gives CDR1 SNHLY, CDR2 FYNNEI. With 6 bases removed from V and 6 bases from J, the gap between germline ends came to 12 bases. The CDR3 DNA reads as TGTGCCAGCAGAGAGAGAGGGAGTCAGCCCCAGCATTTT. Its protein is CASRERGSQPQHF.

The rearrangement links TRBV19 to TRBJ2-1; 11 bases agree with TRBD2. Germline lookup yields CDR1 LNHDA and CDR2 SQIVND (reference sequence). This CDR3 comprises 17 residues. After removal of 1 base from V and 10 bases from J, the junction contained 12 bases not matched to a gene. The chain's CDR3 is CASSIASLAGGRREQFF. Written as DNA, the CDR3 is TGTGCCAGTAGTATAGCTAGCCTAGCGGGAGGTCGCCGCGAGCAGTTCTTC.

The chain recombines TRBV2 with TRBJ2-5; 8 bases fit TRBD2. V gave up 1 base and J gave up 2 bases; unmatched junction bases: 3. From germline, CDR1 is SNHLY and CDR2 FYNNEI. The CDR3 is 15 residues long. The CDR3 region has the DNA TGTGCCAGCAGTGAAGGGCCTAGCGGGCAAGAGACCCAGTACTTC. This translates into CASSEGPSGQETQYF.

This chain connects TRBV5-1 to TRBJ2-3; perhaps TRBD1 as D (6 bases). Trimming shortened V by 1 base and J by 1 base, and 10 bases separated the two germline ends. The length of the CDR3 is 15 residues. Germline CDR1 SGHRS, CDR2 YFSETQ. CDR3 region: CASSLLPGGTDTQYF. CDR3 nucleotides: TGCGCCAGCAGCTTGCTGCCAGGGGGCACAGATACGCAGTATTTT.

The V and J genes are TRBV11-2 and TRBJ2-2, with D perhaps TRBD1 (6 bases). Germline loops: CDR1 SGHAT, CDR2 FQNNGV. This CDR3 has 17 amino acids. Trimming took 1 base from V and 4 from J, leaving 16 bases between them. The CDR3 loop is CASSLVGNRDVTGELFF. The CDR3, as DNA: TGTGCCAGCAGCTTAGTCGGTAACAGGGATGTCACCGGGGAGCTGTTTTTT. Full variable domain (missing parts from reference TRBV11-2 and TRBJ2-2): EAGVAQSPRYKIIEKRQSVAFWCNPISGHATLYWYQQILGQGPKLLIQFQNNGVVDDSQLPKDRFSAERLKGVDSTLKIQPAKLEDSAVYLCASSLVGNRDVTGELFFGEGSRLTVL.

The chain joins TRBV3-1 (or the pseudogene TRBV3-2) to TRBJ2-3, with TRBD2 identical over 7 bases. The CDR3 covers 17 residues. The germline V gene encodes CDR1 LGHDT and CDR2 YNNKEL (reference sequence). V gave up 4 bases and J gave up 4 bases; unmatched junction bases: 14. The CDR3 region is CASSPPFGRGWADTQYF. In DNA, the CDR3 is TGTGCCAGCAGCCCCCCCTTCGGGCGGGGGTGGGCAGATACGCAGTATTTT.